This is a list of T cell receptor beta chains from one sample in a study of spatial heterogeneity in lung cancer. MiXCR, run by TCRdb on the 5' RACE reads, gives a single entry per CDR3 protein. The sample includes just under 45,000 distinct CDR3 sequences, 22% of them seen just once. Sample: PBMCs, taken at follow-up. The origin of the receptors is a female donor with early-stage non-small cell lung cancer. The CDR3 runs from the conserved cysteine through the conserved F or W. The order of the fields is clone size, D gene, J gene, V gene, CDR3 DNA, CDR3 protein. The D gene is left open where the match is weak. For some rows the clone size is stated as once, few or many, or as a class when expanded; others skip it.

>few|.|TRBJ2-5|TRBV7-2
TGTGCCAGCAGCCATTATGCCGGGGACTACCAAGAGACCCAGTACTTC
CASSHYAGDYQETQYF
>few|TRBD2|TRBJ2-7|TRBV29-1
TGCAGCGTCTTTGGACTAGCGGGAGTGTACGAGCAGTACTTC
CSVFGLAGVYEQYF
>many|.|TRBJ2-5|TRBV6-1
TGTGCCAGCAGTCGAGTACCCGGGCCTTTACAAGAGACCCAGTACTTC
CASSRVPGPLQETQYF
>.|.|TRBJ2-2|TRBV12-1
TGTGCCAGCAGCTTTGCCGCGGCGGGGGGGCAGGCCGGGGAGCTGTTTTTT
CASSFAAAGGQAGELFF
>few|.|TRBJ1-4|TRBV28
TGTGCCAGCAGTTTTAGGGCAACTAATGAAAAACTGTTTTTT
CASSFRATNEKLFF
>.|.|TRBJ2-5|TRBV5-4
TGTGCCAGCAGCTTGGATGCTAGAGTCTCGGAGACCCAGTACTTC
CASSLDARVSETQYF
>many|.|TRBJ1-2|TRBV20-1
TGCAGTGCTCTCTTCGGCGGGGGCTATGGCTACACCTTC
CSALFGGGYGYTF
>many|.|TRBJ2-1|TRBV20-1
TGCAGTGCCCCCGACCGGGACTCCTTTAACAATGAGCAGTTCTTC
CSAPDRDSFNNEQFF
>.|.|TRBJ2-6|TRBV4-1
TGCGCCAGCAGAAATACTAGGACTGGGGCCAACGTCCTGACTTTC
CASRNTRTGANVLTF
>.|.|TRBJ2-5|TRBV20-1
TGCAGTGCTAGAGGACTTTCGGCATACCAAGAGACCCAGTACTTC
CSARGLSAYQETQYF
>.|TRBD2|TRBJ2-3|TRBV19
TGTGCCAGTAGTGCGGCGGGAGGCCGAGATACGCAGTATTTT
CASSAAGGRDTQYF
>.|.|TRBJ2-5|TRBV12-3/TRBV12-4
TGTGCCAGCAGGCCCACAAGACAAGGGATGGAGACCCAGTACTTC
CASRPTRQGMETQYF
>many|.|TRBJ2-1|TRBV3-1
TGTGCCAGCAGCCAAGGGCTTTCGGGGGATGAGCAGTTCTTC
CASSQGLSGDEQFF
>few|.|TRBJ1-1|TRBV6-6
TGTGCCAGCAGTTACGCGGGGATTCCCCCTGAAGCTTTCTTT
CASSYAGIPPEAFF
>many|TRBD1|TRBJ2-5|TRBV29-1
TGCAGCGTTGAAGGGACAGGGTTGACCCAGTACTTC
CSVEGTGLTQYF
>.|.|TRBJ1-4|TRBV3-1
TGTGCCAGCAGCTTCCATGGACGCAATGAAAAACTGTTTTTT
CASSFHGRNEKLFF
>many|.|TRBJ1-4|TRBV7-2
TGTGCCAGCAGCTTATTCCGAGCAACTAATGAAAAACTGTTTTTT
CASSLFRATNEKLFF
>few|.|TRBJ2-6|TRBV7-2
TGTGCCAGCCGGGCATCTGGGGCCAACGTCCTGACTTTC
CASRASGANVLTF
>few|.|TRBJ1-1|TRBV5-4
TGTGCCAGCAGCTTGCCTTTCATGAACACTGAAGCTTTCTTT
CASSLPFMNTEAFF
>.|TRBD1|TRBJ2-5|TRBV2
TGTGCCAGCAGTGGAAGGACAGGGGGCTATAGAGAGACCCAGTACTTC
CASSGRTGGYRETQYF
>few|.|TRBJ1-5|TRBV6-6
TGTGCCAGCAGTCGCGGGAGGGACAATCAGCCCCAGCATTTT
CASSRGRDNQPQHF
>few|.|TRBJ1-6|TRBV5-1
TGCGCCAGCAGCTTACGGATCGCGTCTAATTCACCCCTCCACTTT
CASSLRIASNSPLHF
>few|.|TRBJ1-1|TRBV10-3
TGTGCCATCAGCCCCGACAGTGTGGCGATTGAAGCTTTCTTT
CAISPDSVAIEAFF
>many|TRBD1|TRBJ1-3|TRBV7-9
TGTGCCAGCAGCCCCTACAGGGGGCAAACAGGAGGAAACACCATATATTTT
CASSPYRGQTGGNTIYF
>few|.|TRBJ2-7|TRBV6-5
TGTGCCAGCAGGCAAGTAAACGAGCAGTACTTC
CASRQVNEQYF
>.|TRBD2|TRBJ2-1|TRBV7-8
TGTGCCAGCAGCTTAGAGGGCGGGGGGACCTTGGGAGAGCAGTTCTTC
CASSLEGGGTLGEQFF
>.|.|TRBJ2-2|TRBV7-6
TGTGCCAGCAGCTTAGAAAGTGACACCGGGGAGCTGTTTTTT
CASSLESDTGELFF
>.|.|TRBJ1-3|TRBV11-2
TGTGCCAGCAGCTTAGTAGGAGGGTACAACACCATATATTTT
CASSLVGGYNTIYF
>.|TRBD2|TRBJ2-1|TRBV29-1
TGCAGCGTTGGAGCGGGGGACAATGAGCAGTTCTTC
CSVGAGDNEQFF
>few|TRBD2|TRBJ2-3|TRBV11-2
TGTGCCAGCTCGTTTTGGGAGGGAAACACAGATACGCAGTATTTT
CASSFWEGNTDTQYF
>.|.|TRBJ2-7|TRBV18
TGTGCCAGCTCACCATCTCTCGGCGCCGAATTGGAGTACTTC
CASSPSLGAELEYF
>.|.|TRBJ1-1|TRBV5-1
TGCGCCAGCAGCTTGAAGGACATAAACACTGAAGCTTTCTTT
CASSLKDINTEAFF
>many|.|TRBJ2-3|TRBV9
TGTGCCAGCAGCCACCGAGATACGCAGTATTTT
CASSHRDTQYF
>.|TRBD2|TRBJ2-1|TRBV30
TGTGCCTGGTCCCAGGGGTGGACTAGCGGGTTGGATGAGCAGTTCTTC
CAWSQGWTSGLDEQFF
>many|.|TRBJ1-1|TRBV29-1
TGCAGCGTTGAATCGCAGGGTAACACTGAAGCTTTCTTT
CSVESQGNTEAFF
>.|.|TRBJ2-1|TRBV9
TGTGCCAGCAGCGTACGGCTAACGGGGAATGAGCAGTTCTTC
CASSVRLTGNEQFF
>.|TRBD2|TRBJ2-3|TRBV13
TGTGCCAGCAGCTTGACTAGCGCAGATACGCAGTATTTT
CASSLTSADTQYF
>.|TRBD1|TRBJ1-2|TRBV12-3/TRBV12-4
TGTGCCAGCAGTGTCGACAGGGGTGCCTATGGCTACACCTTC
CASSVDRGAYGYTF
>.|.|TRBJ1-1|TRBV12-5
TGTGCTAGTGGTTTGGGATACACAGGGGAAGCTTTCTTT
CASGLGYTGEAFF